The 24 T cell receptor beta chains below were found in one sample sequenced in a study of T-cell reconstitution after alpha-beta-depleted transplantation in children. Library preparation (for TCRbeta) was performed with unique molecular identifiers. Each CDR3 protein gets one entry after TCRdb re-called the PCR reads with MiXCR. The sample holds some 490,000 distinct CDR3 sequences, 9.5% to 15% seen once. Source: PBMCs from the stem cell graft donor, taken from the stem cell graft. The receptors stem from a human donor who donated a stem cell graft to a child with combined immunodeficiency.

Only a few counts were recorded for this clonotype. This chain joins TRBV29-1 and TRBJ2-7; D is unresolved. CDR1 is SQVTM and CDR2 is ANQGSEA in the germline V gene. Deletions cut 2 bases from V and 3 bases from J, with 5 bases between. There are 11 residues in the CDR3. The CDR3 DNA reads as TGCAGCGTTGAAAAGGACTACGAGCAGTACTTC. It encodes CSVEKDYEQYF.

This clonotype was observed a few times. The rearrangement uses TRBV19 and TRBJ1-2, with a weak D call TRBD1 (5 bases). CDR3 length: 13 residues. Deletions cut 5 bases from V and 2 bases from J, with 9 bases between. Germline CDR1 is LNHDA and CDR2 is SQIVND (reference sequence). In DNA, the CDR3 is TGTGCCAGTAGTGGGGGGATCAACTATGGCTACACCTTC. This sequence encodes CASSGGINYGYTF.

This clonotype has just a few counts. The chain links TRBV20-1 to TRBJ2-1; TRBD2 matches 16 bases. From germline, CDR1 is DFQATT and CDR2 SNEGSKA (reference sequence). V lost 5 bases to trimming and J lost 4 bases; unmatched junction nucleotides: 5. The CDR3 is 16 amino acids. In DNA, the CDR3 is TGCAGTGCTCCGGGACTAGCGGGGGGGGAATACAATGAGCAGTTCTTC. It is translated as CSAPGLAGGEYNEQFF.

The CDR3 nucleotides are TGTGCCAGCAGGACGACAGGAGGGTATCAGCCCCAGCATTTT. Translating it yields CASRTTGGYQPQHF. This chain uses TRBV6-2 or TRBV6-3 with TRBJ1-5, with D possibly being TRBD1 (6 bases). Trimming shortened V by 6 bases and J by 5 bases, and 14 bases separated the two germline ends. The CDR3 spans 14 residues. Per the germline V gene, CDR1 is MNHEY and CDR2 is SVGEGT.

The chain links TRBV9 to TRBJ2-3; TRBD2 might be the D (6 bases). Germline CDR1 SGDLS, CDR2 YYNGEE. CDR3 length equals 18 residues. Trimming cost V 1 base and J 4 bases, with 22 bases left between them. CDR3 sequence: CASSVPLTGVLFPDTQYF. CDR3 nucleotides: TGTGCCAGCAGCGTACCTCTAACGGGAGTATTATTTCCAGATACGCAGTATTTT.

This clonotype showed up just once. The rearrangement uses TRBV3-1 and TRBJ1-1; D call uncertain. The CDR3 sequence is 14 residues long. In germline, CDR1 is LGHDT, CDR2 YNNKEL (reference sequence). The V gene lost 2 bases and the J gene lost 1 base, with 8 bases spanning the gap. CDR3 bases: TGTGCCAGCAGCCAAAGGATGGGGAACACTGAAGCTTTCTTT. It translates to CASSQRMGNTEAFF.

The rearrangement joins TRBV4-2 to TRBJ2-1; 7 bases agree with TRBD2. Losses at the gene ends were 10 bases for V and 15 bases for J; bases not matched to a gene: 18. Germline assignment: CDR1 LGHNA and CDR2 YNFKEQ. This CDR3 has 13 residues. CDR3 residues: CAMGPGRLAERFF. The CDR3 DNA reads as TGTGCCATGGGCCCCGGGCGACTAGCCGAGAGGTTCTTC.

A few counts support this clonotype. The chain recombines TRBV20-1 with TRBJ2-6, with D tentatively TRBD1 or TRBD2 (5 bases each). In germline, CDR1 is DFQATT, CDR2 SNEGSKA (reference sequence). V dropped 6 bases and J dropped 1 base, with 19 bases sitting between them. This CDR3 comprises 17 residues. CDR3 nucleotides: TGCAGTGCCGATAGTGGGGGAACGGCGTCTGGGGCCAACGTCCTGACTTTC. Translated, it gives CSADSGGTASGANVLTF.

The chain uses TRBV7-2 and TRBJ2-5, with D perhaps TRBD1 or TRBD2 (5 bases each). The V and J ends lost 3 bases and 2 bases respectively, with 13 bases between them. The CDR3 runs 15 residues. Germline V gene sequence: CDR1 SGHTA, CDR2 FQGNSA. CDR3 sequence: CASSFVSGAQETQYF. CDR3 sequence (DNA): TGTGCCAGCAGCTTCGTATCCGGGGCACAAGAGACCCAGTACTTC. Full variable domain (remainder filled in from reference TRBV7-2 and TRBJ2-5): GAGVSQSPSNKVTEKGKDVELRCDPISGHTALYWYRQSLGQGLEFLIYFQGNSAPDKSGLPSDRFSAERTGGSVSTLTIQRTQQEDSAVYLCASSFVSGAQETQYFGPGTRLLVL.

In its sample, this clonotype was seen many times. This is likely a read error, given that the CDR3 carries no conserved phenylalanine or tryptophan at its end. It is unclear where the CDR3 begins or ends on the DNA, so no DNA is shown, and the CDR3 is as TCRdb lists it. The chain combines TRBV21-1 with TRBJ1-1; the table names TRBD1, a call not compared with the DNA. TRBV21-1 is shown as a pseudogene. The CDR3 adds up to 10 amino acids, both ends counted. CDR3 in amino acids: CASTELWGMG.

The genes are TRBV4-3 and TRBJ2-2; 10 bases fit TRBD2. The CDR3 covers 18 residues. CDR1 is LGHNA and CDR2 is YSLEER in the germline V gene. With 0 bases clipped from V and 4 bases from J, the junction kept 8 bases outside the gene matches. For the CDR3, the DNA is TGCGCCAGCAGCCAAGATCCTAGCGGGAGTTCGGGCACCGGGGAGCTGTTTTTT. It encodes CASSQDPSGSSGTGELFF.

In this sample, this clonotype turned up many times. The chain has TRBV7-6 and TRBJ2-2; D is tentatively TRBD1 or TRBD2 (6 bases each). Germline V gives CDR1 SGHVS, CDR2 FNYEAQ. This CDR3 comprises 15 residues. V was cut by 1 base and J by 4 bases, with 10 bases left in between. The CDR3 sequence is CASSLGGASTGELFF. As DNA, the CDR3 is TGTGCCAGCAGCTTAGGGGGGGCGTCCACCGGGGAGCTGTTTTTT.

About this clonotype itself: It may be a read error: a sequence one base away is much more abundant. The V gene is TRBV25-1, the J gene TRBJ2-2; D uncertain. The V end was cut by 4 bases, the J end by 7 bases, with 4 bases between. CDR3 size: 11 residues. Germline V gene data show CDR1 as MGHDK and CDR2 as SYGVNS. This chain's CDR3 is CASSVSGELFF. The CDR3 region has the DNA TGTGCCAGCAGTGTAAGCGGGGAGCTGTTTTTT.

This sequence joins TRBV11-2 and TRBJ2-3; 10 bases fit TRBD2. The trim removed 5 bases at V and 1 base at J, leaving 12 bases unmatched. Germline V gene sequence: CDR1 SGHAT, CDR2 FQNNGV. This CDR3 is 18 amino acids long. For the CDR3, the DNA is TGTGCCAGCAGCCCCCAACTAGCGGGGCCTACCGGCACAGATACGCAGTATTTT. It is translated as CASSPQLAGPTGTDTQYF.

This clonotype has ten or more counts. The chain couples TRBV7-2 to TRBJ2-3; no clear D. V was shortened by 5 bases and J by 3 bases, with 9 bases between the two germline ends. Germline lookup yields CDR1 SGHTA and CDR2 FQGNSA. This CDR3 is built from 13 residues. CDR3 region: CASSLLTTDTQYF. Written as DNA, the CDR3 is TGTGCCAGCAGCCTTTTGACTACAGATACGCAGTATTTT.

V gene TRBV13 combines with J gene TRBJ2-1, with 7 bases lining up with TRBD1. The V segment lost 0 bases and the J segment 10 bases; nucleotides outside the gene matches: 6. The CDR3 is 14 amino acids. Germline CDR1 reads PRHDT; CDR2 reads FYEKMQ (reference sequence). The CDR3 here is CASSLGPGGKEQFF. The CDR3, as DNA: TGTGCCAGCAGCTTAGGCCCAGGGGGTAAGGAGCAGTTCTTC.

CDR3 amino acids: CSAGNMELSSYNSPLHF. The CDR3 DNA follows: TGCAGTGCTGGGAATATGGAGTTGAGCTCCTATAATTCACCCCTCCACTTT. The rearrangement uses TRBV20-1 and TRBJ1-6; D call uncertain. The CDR3 spans 17 residues. Trimming stripped 5 bases from V and 0 bases from J, with 17 bases between. Germline CDR1 DFQATT, CDR2 SNEGSKA (reference sequence).

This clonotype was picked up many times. The CDR3 loop is CASSARDNTYEQYF. The CDR3 DNA sequence: TGTGCCAGCAGCGCCCGGGACAACACCTACGAGCAGTACTTC. The chain has TRBV9 and TRBJ2-7; tentative D call: TRBD1 (6 bases). This CDR3 region has 14 residues. Trimming removed 3 bases from V and 2 bases from J, with 12 bases in between. The germline V gene has CDR1 SGDLS and CDR2 YYNGEE.

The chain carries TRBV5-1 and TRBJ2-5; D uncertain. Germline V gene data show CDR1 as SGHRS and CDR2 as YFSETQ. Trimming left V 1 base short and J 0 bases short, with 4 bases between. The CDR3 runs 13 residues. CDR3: CASSLFNQETQYF. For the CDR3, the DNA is TGCGCCAGCAGCTTGTTCAACCAAGAGACCCAGTACTTC.

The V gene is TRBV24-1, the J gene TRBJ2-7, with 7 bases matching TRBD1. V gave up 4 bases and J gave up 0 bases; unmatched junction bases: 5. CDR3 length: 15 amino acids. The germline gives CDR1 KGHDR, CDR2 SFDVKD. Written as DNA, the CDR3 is TGTGCCACCAGTGACCCTGGACAGGCCTCCTACGAGCAGTACTTC. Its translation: CATSDPGQASYEQYF.

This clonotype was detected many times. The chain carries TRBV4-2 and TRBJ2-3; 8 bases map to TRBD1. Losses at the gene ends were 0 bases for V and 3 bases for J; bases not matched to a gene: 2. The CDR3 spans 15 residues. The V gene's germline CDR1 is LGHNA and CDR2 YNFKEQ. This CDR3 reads CASSQEQGVTDTQYF. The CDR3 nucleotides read TGTGCCAGCAGCCAAGAACAGGGGGTAACAGATACGCAGTATTTT.

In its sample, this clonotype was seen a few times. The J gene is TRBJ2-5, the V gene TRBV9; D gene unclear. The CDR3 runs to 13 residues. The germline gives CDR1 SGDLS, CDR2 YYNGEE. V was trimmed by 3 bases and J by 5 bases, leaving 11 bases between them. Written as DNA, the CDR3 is TGTGCCAGCAGCGCCCGGTTCGACGAGACCCAGTACTTC. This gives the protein CASSARFDETQYF.

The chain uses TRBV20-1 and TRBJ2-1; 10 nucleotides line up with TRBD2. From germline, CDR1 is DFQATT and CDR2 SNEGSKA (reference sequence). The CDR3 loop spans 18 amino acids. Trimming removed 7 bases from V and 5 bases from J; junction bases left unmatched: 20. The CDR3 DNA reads TGCAGTGGCAAGGATCCGGGTCTAGCGGGAGCCTCTGACAATGAGCAGTTCTTC. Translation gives CSGKDPGLAGASDNEQFF.

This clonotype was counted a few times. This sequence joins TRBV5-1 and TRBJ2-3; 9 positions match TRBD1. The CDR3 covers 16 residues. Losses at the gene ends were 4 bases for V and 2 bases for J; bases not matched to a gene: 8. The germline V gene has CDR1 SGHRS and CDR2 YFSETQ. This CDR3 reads CASSEGQGAPTDTQYF. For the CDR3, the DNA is TGCGCCAGCAGCGAGGGACAGGGAGCTCCCACAGATACGCAGTATTTT.